This paragraph covers one T cell receptor (beta chain) sequence. The antigen remains unidentified. RNA amounts of roughly 0.5 to 1 ug underwent reverse transcription with random hexamers. Amplification of TCR beta CDR3 was carried out by immunoSEQ multiplex PCR, which covered 54 Vbeta and 13 Jbeta segments. One entry per CDR3 protein, called by TCRdb with MiXCR from the immunoSEQ multiplex PCR reads. The profile shows about 200,000 distinct CDR3 sequences, roughly 92% of them singletons. These data belong to a study of CD8 T cells in Susac syndrome. Study-wide points: That the number of individuals in its TCR sequencing and HLA analysis was relatively small was acknowledged by the study.

The CDR3 is 19 residues long. V was pared by 3 bases and J by 4 bases, with 14 bases of the junction left unmatched. Sequencing of TCR beta was carried out in blood CD8+ and CD4+ T cells. The sequenced sample was CD8+ T cells from PBMCs. The chain is built from TRBV12-3 or TRBV12-4 and TRBJ2-1, with 11 bases aligning to TRBD2. The source is a human donor with multiple sclerosis. CDR3 DNA sequence: TGTGCCAGCAGTTTCCCGAGTGGGGGACTAGCGGAAGATTACAATGAGCAGTTCTTC. Residues: CASSFPSGGLAEDYNEQFF.